This is a list of T cell receptor beta chains from one sample in a study of post-analysis software for immune sequencing data. TCRdb reanalysed the PCR reads using MiXCR and keeps one entry per CDR3 protein. Seen here are roughly 620,000 distinct CDR3 sequences, 44% observed once, and the top ten hold about 1.8%. The sample was blood. The receptors shown here come from a girl aged 5 to 17 with multiple sclerosis. The CDR3 runs from the conserved cysteine through the conserved F or W.

v_gene: TRBV6-5
CDR3aa: CASSYRAPGKGYEQYF

v_gene: TRBV3-1
CDR3aa: CASNPSYQEAQYF

v_gene: TRBV27
CDR3aa: CASRPGQHSGETQYF

v_gene: TRBV5-5
CDR3aa: CASSLGGREAYGYTF

v_gene: TRBV6-2/TRBV6-3
CDR3aa: CASSYVGRGLGEQFF

v_gene: TRBV20-1
CDR3aa: CSARDRAGSYEQYF

v_gene: TRBV5-6
CDR3aa: CASSLVDRDIDEQFF

v_gene: TRBV7-9
CDR3aa: CASVRISGLSSYNEQFF

v_gene: TRBV10-3
CDR3aa: CATAVVNFATNEKLFF

v_gene: TRBV20-1
CDR3aa: CSAKVVPNSYNEQFF

v_gene: TRBV12-3/TRBV12-4
CDR3aa: CASRGQAPNGYTF

v_gene: TRBV6-6
CDR3aa: CASRQRGQGSNQPQHF

v_gene: TRBV5-1
CDR3aa: CASSSTSGGLSSYNEQFF

v_gene: TRBV7-3
CDR3aa: CASSLRAGEDEQFF

v_gene: TRBV6-1
CDR3aa: CASMPRHYPFTDTQYF

v_gene: TRBV29-1
CDR3aa: CSVDGRGADTQYF

v_gene: TRBV5-1
CDR3aa: CASSLQGAEDQYF

v_gene: TRBV7-9
CDR3aa: CASSGTGMNTEAFF

v_gene: TRBV15
CDR3aa: CATSRDWEGTYEQYF

v_gene: TRBV5-1
CDR3aa: CASRPGTSGSYEQYF

v_gene: TRBV29-1
CDR3aa: CSVRGLAVYEQYF

v_gene: TRBV5-6
CDR3aa: CASSLRLGWIYEQYF

v_gene: TRBV12-3/TRBV12-4
CDR3aa: CASSQGQGEAFF

v_gene: TRBV12-3/TRBV12-4
CDR3aa: CASSLQGSYNSPLHF

v_gene: TRBV4-1
CDR3aa: CASSQGQGVNYGYTF

v_gene: TRBV21-1
CDR3aa: CASSTLTHGCNQPQHF

v_gene: TRBV5-6
CDR3aa: CASSAGQENTGELFF

v_gene: TRBV5-6
CDR3aa: CASSHSGFMNTEAFF

v_gene: TRBV29-1
CDR3aa: CSVERLAGRVETQYF

v_gene: TRBV20-1
CDR3aa: CSARDRGMGQYF

v_gene: TRBV3-1
CDR3aa: CASSQGDGSYGYTF

v_gene: TRBV20-1
CDR3aa: CSASLAGQPYEQYF

v_gene: TRBV7-2
CDR3aa: CASSPNRLIYEQYF

v_gene: TRBV27
CDR3aa: CASSPFTGTYGYTF

v_gene: TRBV3-1
CDR3aa: CASSPTGFGTGWDTEAFF

v_gene: TRBV24-1
CDR3aa: CATSDLWVGGHNEQFF

v_gene: TRBV11-2
CDR3aa: CASSLAVQTEAFF

v_gene: TRBV12-3/TRBV12-4
CDR3aa: CASTPGGQETQYF

v_gene: TRBV10-3
CDR3aa: CAISDSGTRDNEQFF